Detailed here is one T cell receptor (beta chain). Germline V lookup: CDR1 SGHVS, CDR2 FQNEAQ. CDR3 size: 16 residues. V dropped 7 bases and J dropped 0 bases, with 16 bases sitting between them. These data originate in a study of blood T cell repertoires in COVID-19. Profiled with immunoSEQ multiplex PCR; TCRdb holds only in-frame clones, not every one. The table includes about 98,000 clones, roughly nine tenths detected once. The sample taken for sequencing was peripheral blood. The clonotype comes from a man aged 45-65 years with acute or convalescent COVID-19. The V call is TRBV7-8, the J call TRBJ1-3; tentatively, D is TRBD1 (5 bases). The CDR3 bases are TGTGCCAGCACCTACGACAGTCCTTTCTCTGGAAACACCATATATTTT. Encoded protein: CASTYDSPFSGNTIYF.